Presented here are 2 T cell receptor beta chains from one specimen sequenced in a study of blood T cell repertoires in COVID-19. The method was immunoSEQ multiplex PCR; TCRdb's version includes in-frame clones alone and lacks a portion of them. The table records 150,000 to 200,000 clones, almost 85% of them present only once. Sequencing used peripheral blood. The receptors come from an elderly woman with acute or convalescent COVID-19.

This chain uses TRBV5-8 with TRBJ2-1; D might be TRBD2 (6 bases). Per the germline V gene, CDR1 is SGHTS and CDR2 is YDEGEE. CDR3 size: 15 residues. The ends were cut back, 4 bases at V and 0 bases at J, with 11 bases in the middle. The CDR3 bases are TGTGCCAGCAGCCGTCTCGGGAGCTCCTACAATGAGCAGTTCTTC. Its protein is CASSRLGSSYNEQFF.

V is TRBV20-1 and J is TRBJ2-1, with a tentative D call TRBD2 (6 bases). CDR1 is DFQATT and CDR2 is SNEGSKA in the germline V gene (reference sequence). V lost 3 bases, J lost 6 bases, and 18 bases lay in between. The CDR3 loop spans 15 amino acids. CDR3 amino acids: CSASPSVGRINEQFF. CDR3 coding DNA: TGCAGTGCTAGTCCCTCGGTGGGGAGGATCAATGAGCAGTTCTTC.